The 5 T cell receptor beta chains listed next were all sequenced from one sample in a study of identical twins. MiXCR, applied by TCRdb to the 5' RACE reads, yields one record per CDR3 protein. In the table there are 250,000 or so distinct CDR3 sequences, approximately 7.9% of which are singletons. These sequences were also reported in another study, on yellow fever vaccine responses in identical twins.

The specimen sequenced was CD8+ T cells sorted from blood. All receptors derive from a woman aged 18 to 35 in good health.

This clonotype was observed a handful of times. V and J are TRBV3-1 and TRBJ2-1; 8 bases are shared with TRBD2. Trimming at V came to 4 bases and at J to 5 bases, leaving 16 bases not matched to a gene. There are 18 residues in the CDR3. Per the germline V gene, CDR1 is LGHDT and CDR2 is YNNKEL (reference sequence). CDR3 DNA: TGTGCCAGCAGCCCGGGGACTAGAATATATGGCGCTCACAATGAGCAGTTCTTC. Translating gives CASSPGTRIYGAHNEQFF.

This clonotype was recorded many times. The chain joins TRBV7-9 to TRBJ1-5, with TRBD1 identical over 7 bases. Trimming removed 2 bases from V and 0 bases from J; junction bases left unmatched: 7. The CDR3 covers 17 residues. Germline V CDR1 and CDR2: SEHNR, FQNEAQ (reference sequence). The CDR3 region is CASSLTSGGYSNQPQHF. CDR3 nucleotide sequence: TGTGCCAGCAGCTTAACTTCAGGGGGTTATAGCAATCAGCCCCAGCATTTT.

This clonotype came up many times. This rearrangement joins TRBV4-1 to TRBJ2-1; 13 nucleotides agree with TRBD2. This CDR3 is 20 amino acids long. J lost 1 base, V lost 2 bases, and 11 bases had no gene match. CDR1 and CDR2 (germline): MGHRA, YSYEKL. CDR3 sequence: CASSQSLAGGPFVSYNEQFF. CDR3 nucleotide sequence: TGCGCCAGCAGCCAATCACTAGCGGGAGGGCCATTTGTGTCCTACAATGAGCAGTTCTTC.

The chain has TRBV29-1 and TRBJ2-7; D is possibly TRBD1 or TRBD2 (5 bases each). There are 14 residues in the CDR3. Germline V gives CDR1 SQVTM, CDR2 ANQGSEA. Trimming removed 3 bases at V and 1 base at J, with 13 bases between. The CDR3 bases are TGCAGCGTTGAGACCGGGACGGCATCCTACGAGCAGTACTTC. Translated: CSVETGTASYEQYF.

This clonotype was seen more than once but under ten times. V gene TRBV12-5 combines with J gene TRBJ2-1, with TRBD2 matching 7 bases. CDR3 length: 17 residues. Germline trimming cut 0 bases from V and 5 bases from J; bases unmatched to any gene: 10. Germline V gene lookup returns CDR1 LGHNT and CDR2 FRNRAP. CDR3 region: CASGLVYSGGSDNEQFF. The CDR3 DNA reads as TGTGCTAGTGGTTTGGTATATTCCGGCGGGAGTGACAATGAGCAGTTCTTC.